Listed below are T cell receptor beta chains from one sample, sequenced in a study of T cells in Graves' hyperthyroidism and ophthalmopathy. TCRdb itself ran the multiplex PCR reads through MiXCR, one entry per CDR3 protein. The repertoire has 350,000 to 450,000 distinct CDR3 sequences, over 12% of them found once; the top ten carry approximately 27%. Sequenced: blood. The receptors were gathered from a man over 45 with Graves' ophthalmopathy. CDR3s include the opening cysteine and the closing phenylalanine or tryptophan. A D gene is named only where the DNA matches it firmly. Clone size is given for some rows only: seen once, a few or many times, or a class if the clone is expanded.

d_call	v_call	clone_size	cdr3_length	j_call	cdr3_nt	cdr3_aa
NA	TRBV18	many	13	TRBJ2-7	TGTGCCAGCTCACCAGCAGGCTTCGACGAGCAGTACTTC	CASSPAGFDEQYF
NA	TRBV5-1	few	15	TRBJ2-4	TGCGCCAGCAGCTTGAGGTCGGGGGCCAAAAACATTCAGTACTTC	CASSLRSGAKNIQYF
TRBD1	TRBV30	many	11	TRBJ2-5	TGTGCCTGGAGCCCCGGACAGGGTTTTCACTTC	CAWSPGQGFHF
NA	TRBV11-2	NA	16	TRBJ1-5	TGTGCCAGCAGCTTAGGTCGGCCGAATAACAATCAGCCCCAGCATTTT	CASSLGRPNNNQPQHF
TRBD2	TRBV7-2	many	15	TRBJ2-7	TGTGCCAGCAGCCTAGCGGGGCGATGGTCCTACGAGCAGTACTTC	CASSLAGRWSYEQYF
NA	TRBV28	NA	15	TRBJ2-1	TGTGCCAGCAGTGAGGGGACCCTATCTGGCGATGAGCAGTTCTTC	CASSEGTLSGDEQFF
TRBD2	TRBV7-9	many	16	TRBJ2-1	TGTGCCAGCAGCCCACCTTCCGGGACTAGCATCGATGAGCAGTTCTTC	CASSPPSGTSIDEQFF
TRBD1	TRBV20-1	many	15	TRBJ1-5	TGCAGTGCTGAACCGGGACAGGGGTACAATCAGCCCCAGCATTTT	CSAEPGQGYNQPQHF
NA	TRBV20-1	NA	13	TRBJ2-7	TGCAGTGCCCCTCGGGCGGGCAGTTACGAGCGGTACTTC	CSAPRAGSYERYF
TRBD2	TRBV20-1	NA	13	TRBJ2-7	TGCAGTGTTTTTGAGCGGGAGCTTTACGAGCAGTACTTC	CSVFERELYEQYF
NA	TRBV6-1	NA	13	TRBJ1-1	TGTGCCAGCAGTCCCAGCGGGGATCTGGAAGCTTTCTTT	CASSPSGDLEAFF
TRBD2	TRBV6-2/TRBV6-3	NA	15	TRBJ2-7	TGTGCCAGCAGTTTCCGGAGACTAGCCTTTAACGAGCAGTACTTC	CASSFRRLAFNEQYF
TRBD1	TRBV12-3/TRBV12-4	many	13	TRBJ2-5	TGTGCCAGCACCTTGGACAGGGTTGAGACCCAGTACTTC	CASTLDRVETQYF
NA	TRBV9	few	14	TRBJ2-3	TGTGCCAGCAGCATAAGACTCGTCCCAGATACGCAGTATTTT	CASSIRLVPDTQYF
TRBD2	TRBV19	few	16	TRBJ2-7	TGTGCCAGTAGCTCCCCCCTAGCGGGAGGTTCCTACGAGCAGTACTTC	CASSSPLAGGSYEQYF
NA	TRBV11-3	many	13	TRBJ2-5	TGTGCCAGCAGCCAAGGACAGATCGAGACCCAGTACTTC	CASSQGQIETQYF
TRBD2	TRBV15	many	13	TRBJ2-1	TGTGCCACGGGACTAGCGGGAGGTAGTGAGCAGTTCTTC	CATGLAGGSEQFF
NA	TRBV27	NA	15	TRBJ2-4	TGTGCCAGCAGGAAGGACGGTGTAGCCAAAAACATTCAGTACTTC	CASRKDGVAKNIQYF
NA	TRBV11-2	once	15	TRBJ2-5	TGTGCCAGCAGCTTAGTCGGGTCTGACCAAGAGACCCAGTACTTC	CASSLVGSDQETQYF
NA	TRBV7-9	many	14	TRBJ2-1	TGTGCCAGCAGCACGGGACGGGACTACAATGAGCAGTTCTTC	CASSTGRDYNEQFF
NA	TRBV6-1	many	14	TRBJ1-2	TGTGCCAGCACCCGAAAGGGGGGAAGCACTGGCTACACCTTC	CASTRKGGSTGYTF
TRBD1	TRBV28	NA	14	TRBJ2-5	TGTGCCAGCAGTGGGGACAGGGGGCGAAAGACCCAGTACTTC	CASSGDRGRKTQYF
NA	TRBV20-1	NA	13	TRBJ1-4	TGCAGTGCTAGGGGGGCAACTAATGAAAAACTGTTTTTT	CSARGATNEKLFF
NA	TRBV19	NA	14	TRBJ1-5	TGTGCCAACTGGCGGGGGGTGACCAATCAGCCCCAGCATTTT	CANWRGVTNQPQHF
NA	TRBV12-3/TRBV12-4	many	11	TRBJ2-5	TGTGCCAGCGCCAACATGGAGACCCAGTACTTC	CASANMETQYF
NA	TRBV5-1	NA	15	TRBJ1-5	TGCGCCAGCAGCCTAGACCCTTTTAGCAATCAGCCCCAGCATTTT	CASSLDPFSNQPQHF
TRBD2	TRBV2	few	17	TRBJ2-7	TGTGCCAGCAGTGGGGCCTTGGGGCTAGCGGGGATATACGAGCAGTACTTC	CASSGALGLAGIYEQYF
TRBD2	TRBV7-3	NA	17	TRBJ2-3	TGTGCCAGCAGCCGTGGACTAGCGGGAGGCAGCACAGATACGCAGTATTTT	CASSRGLAGGSTDTQYF
NA	TRBV7-9	NA	16	TRBJ2-7	TGTGCCAGCAGCAAAGTCCCCCGACAGGATACCTACGAGCAGTACTTC	CASSKVPRQDTYEQYF
NA	TRBV3-1	many	11	TRBJ2-7	TGTGCCAGCAGCGGCACCTACGAGCAGTACTTC	CASSGTYEQYF
TRBD2	TRBV6-5	many	14	TRBJ2-7	TGTGCCAGCAGTTATAGCGGGAGTTCCTACGAGCAGTACTTC	CASSYSGSSYEQYF
TRBD2	TRBV7-2	many	16	TRBJ2-2	TGTGCCAGCAGCTTAGATCCCCTAGCGGGAGTCGGGGAGCTGTTTTTT	CASSLDPLAGVGELFF
NA	TRBV6-1	NA	17	TRBJ1-5	TGTGCCAGCACAGTGGGGAGGTCTGTCCTTAGCAATCAGCCCCAGCATTTT	CASTVGRSVLSNQPQHF
NA	TRBV7-9	many	12	TRBJ2-7	TGTGCCAGCAGCGCCGGATTCTACGAGCAGTACTTC	CASSAGFYEQYF
TRBD1	TRBV12-3/TRBV12-4	NA	14	TRBJ1-1	TGTGCCAGCAGTTTACACAGGGGGCTGACTGAAGCTTTCTTT	CASSLHRGLTEAFF
NA	TRBV6-2/TRBV6-3	many	15	TRBJ1-5	TGTGCCAGCAGTTACGGCAGGGGAAGCAATCAGCCCCAGCATTTT	CASSYGRGSNQPQHF
TRBD2	TRBV7-9	NA	20	TRBJ2-1	TGTGCCAGCAGCCCAAAGGGACTAGCGGGAGGAAAGGGGTCCTACAATGAGCAGTTCTTC	CASSPKGLAGGKGSYNEQFF
NA	TRBV20-1	many	15	TRBJ2-1	TGCAGTGCTAGCGGGAGTCCCAATGACTACAATGAGCAGTTCTTC	CSASGSPNDYNEQFF
TRBD2	TRBV20-1	many	14	TRBJ2-3	TGCAGTGCCTCAACTAGCGGTCACACAGATACGCAGTATTTT	CSASTSGHTDTQYF
NA	TRBV28	many	15	TRBJ1-6	TGTGCCAGCAGTTTTAACCGTATCTCCTATTCACCCCTCCACTTT	CASSFNRISYSPLHF
NA	TRBV3-1	many	15	TRBJ2-7	TGTGCCAGCAGCCAATCCAACACCCACTCCTACGAGCAGTACTTC	CASSQSNTHSYEQYF
TRBD1	TRBV6-1	many	14	TRBJ2-7	TGTGCCAGCAAAACCGGGACAGACGTTTACGAGCAGTACTTC	CASKTGTDVYEQYF
NA	TRBV25-1	few	13	TRBJ1-4	TGTGCCAGCAGTGATACGTTACGAGGAAAACTGTTTTTT	CASSDTLRGKLFF
TRBD2	TRBV6-2/TRBV6-3	many	21	TRBJ2-3	TGTGCCAGCAGTTACCCTAATGCGAGACTAGCGGGAAGCGCTAGCACAGATACGCAGTATTTT	CASSYPNARLAGSASTDTQYF
NA	TRBV29-1	many	13	TRBJ1-5	TGCAGCGTTGATTTTGGGGGCAATCAGCCCCAGCATTTT	CSVDFGGNQPQHF
NA	TRBV24-1	NA	15	TRBJ2-5	TGTGCCACCGGCCCAGGTCTTCGGGCGGGAGAGACCCAGTACTTC	CATGPGLRAGETQYF
NA	TRBV27	many	14	TRBJ2-5	TGTGCCAGCAGTTCCTCCCCGTACCAAGAGACCCAGTACTTC	CASSSSPYQETQYF